The present entry profiles one TCR beta chain with its context. The data belong to a study of cytomegalovirus exposure and HLA in healthy donors. Researchers ran the PCR with 60 Vbeta and 13 Jbeta primers. Sequencing used immunoSEQ multiplex PCR; TCRdb keeps in-frame clones, though not all of them. The data hold 200,000 to 300,000 clones, with 84% observed a single time. The germline gives CDR1 SGHNT, CDR2 YENEEA. V dropped 5 bases and J dropped 16; count of bases not matched to a gene: 14. The CDR3 covers 14 residues. This receptor was taken from a woman between 35 and 50 years old in good health and CMV-seropositive. The rearrangement links TRBV11-3 to TRBJ2-1, with TRBD2 matching 10 bases. Sequenced material: PBMCs. The CDR3, as DNA: TGTGCCAGCAGCCCTCGGGATGAGCGGGAGGGCCTATTCTTC. The encoded protein is CASSPRDEREGLFF. The entire variable domain, with the rest obtained from reference TRBV11-3 and TRBJ2-1, is as follows: EAGVVQSPRYKIIEKKQPVAFWCNPISGHNTLYWYLQNLGQGPELLIRYENEEAVDDSQLPKDRFSAERLKGVDSTLKIQPAELGDSAVYLCASSPRDEREGLFFGPGTRLTVL.